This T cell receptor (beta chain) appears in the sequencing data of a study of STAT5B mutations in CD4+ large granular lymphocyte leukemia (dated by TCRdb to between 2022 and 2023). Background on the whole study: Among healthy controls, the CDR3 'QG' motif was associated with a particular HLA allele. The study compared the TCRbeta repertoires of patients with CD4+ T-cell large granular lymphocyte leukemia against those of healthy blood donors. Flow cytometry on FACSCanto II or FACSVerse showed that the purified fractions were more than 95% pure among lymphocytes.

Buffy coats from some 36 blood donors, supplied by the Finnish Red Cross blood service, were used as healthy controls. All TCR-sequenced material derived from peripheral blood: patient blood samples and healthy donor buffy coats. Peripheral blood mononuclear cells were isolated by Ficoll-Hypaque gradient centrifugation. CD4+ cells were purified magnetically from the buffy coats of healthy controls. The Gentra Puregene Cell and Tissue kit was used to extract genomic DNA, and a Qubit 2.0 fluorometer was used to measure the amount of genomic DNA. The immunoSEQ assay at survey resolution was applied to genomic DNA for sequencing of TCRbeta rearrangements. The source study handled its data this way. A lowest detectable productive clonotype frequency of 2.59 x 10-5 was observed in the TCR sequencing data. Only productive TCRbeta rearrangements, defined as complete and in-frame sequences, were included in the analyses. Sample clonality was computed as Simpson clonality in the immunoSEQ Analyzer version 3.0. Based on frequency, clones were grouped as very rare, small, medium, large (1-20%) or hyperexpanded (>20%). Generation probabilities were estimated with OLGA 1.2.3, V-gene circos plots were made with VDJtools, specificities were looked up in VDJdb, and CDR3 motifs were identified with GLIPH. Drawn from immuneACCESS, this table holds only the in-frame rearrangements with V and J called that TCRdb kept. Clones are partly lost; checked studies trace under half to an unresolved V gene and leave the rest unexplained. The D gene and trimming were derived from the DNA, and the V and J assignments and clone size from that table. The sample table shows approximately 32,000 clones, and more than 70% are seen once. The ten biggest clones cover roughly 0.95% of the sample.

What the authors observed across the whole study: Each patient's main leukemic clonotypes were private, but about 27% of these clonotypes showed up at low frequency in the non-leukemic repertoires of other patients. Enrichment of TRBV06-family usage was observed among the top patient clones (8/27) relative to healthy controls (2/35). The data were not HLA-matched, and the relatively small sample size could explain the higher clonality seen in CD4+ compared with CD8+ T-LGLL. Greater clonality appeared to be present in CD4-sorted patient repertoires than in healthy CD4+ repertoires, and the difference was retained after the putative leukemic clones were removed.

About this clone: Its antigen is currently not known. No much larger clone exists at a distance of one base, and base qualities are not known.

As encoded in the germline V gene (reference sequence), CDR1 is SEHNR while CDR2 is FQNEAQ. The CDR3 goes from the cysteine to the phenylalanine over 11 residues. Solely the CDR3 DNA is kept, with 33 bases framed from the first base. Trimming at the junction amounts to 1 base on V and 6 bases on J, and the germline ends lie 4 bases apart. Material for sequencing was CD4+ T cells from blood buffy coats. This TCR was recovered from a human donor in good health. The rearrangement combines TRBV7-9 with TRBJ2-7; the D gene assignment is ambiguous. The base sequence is TGTGCCAGCAGCTTAGGAGCCGAGCAGTACTTC. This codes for CASSLGAEQYF.